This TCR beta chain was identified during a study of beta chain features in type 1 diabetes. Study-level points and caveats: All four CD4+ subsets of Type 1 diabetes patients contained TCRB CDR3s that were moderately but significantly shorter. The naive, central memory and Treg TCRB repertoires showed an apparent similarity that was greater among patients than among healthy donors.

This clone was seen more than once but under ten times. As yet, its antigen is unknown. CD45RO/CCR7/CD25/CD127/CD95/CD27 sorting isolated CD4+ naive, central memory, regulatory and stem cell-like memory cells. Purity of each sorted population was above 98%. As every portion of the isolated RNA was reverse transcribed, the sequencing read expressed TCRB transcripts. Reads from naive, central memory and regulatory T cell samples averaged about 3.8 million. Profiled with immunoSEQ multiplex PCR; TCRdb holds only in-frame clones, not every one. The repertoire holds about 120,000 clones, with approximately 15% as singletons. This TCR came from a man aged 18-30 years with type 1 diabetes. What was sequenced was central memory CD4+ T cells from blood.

The chain's CDR3 is CASSRQGDTGELFF. CDR3 in DNA: TGCGCCAGCAGTCGACAGGGGGACACCGGGGAGCTGTTTTTT. The chain carries TRBV4-3 and TRBJ2-2; 9 nucleotides line up with TRBD1. The V and J ends lost 6 bases and 3 bases, in that order; junction bases with no gene match: 2. From germline, CDR1 is LGHNA and CDR2 YSLEER. This CDR3 has 14 residues.